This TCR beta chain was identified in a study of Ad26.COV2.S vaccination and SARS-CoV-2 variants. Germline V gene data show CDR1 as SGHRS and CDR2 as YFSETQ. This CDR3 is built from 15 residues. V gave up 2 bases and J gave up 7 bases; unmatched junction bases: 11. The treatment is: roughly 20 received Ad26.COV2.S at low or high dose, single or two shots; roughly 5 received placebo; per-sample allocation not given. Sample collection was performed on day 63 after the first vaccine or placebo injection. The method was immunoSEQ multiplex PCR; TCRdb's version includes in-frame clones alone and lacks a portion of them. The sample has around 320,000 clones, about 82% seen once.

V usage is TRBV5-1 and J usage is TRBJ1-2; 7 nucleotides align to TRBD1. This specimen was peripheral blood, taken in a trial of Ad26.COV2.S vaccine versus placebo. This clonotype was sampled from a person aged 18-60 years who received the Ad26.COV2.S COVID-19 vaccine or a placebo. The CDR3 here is CASSFGDRVVAGYTF. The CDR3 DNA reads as TGCGCCAGCAGCTTCGGAGACAGGGTTGTCGCTGGCTACACCTTC.